The 32 T cell receptor beta chains below all came from one sample that was sequenced in a study of persistence of HIV-infected CD4 T cells (TCRdb year 2020). The treatment or condition label here, explained by the study, means: suppressive antiretroviral therapy. A pool of overlapping 15-mer peptides from HIV-1 Gag, at about 0.93 ug per peptide per mL, was used to stimulate the cells. Sorting of responding CD4+ T cells was based on upregulation of both CD40 ligand and CD69. Which antigens these TCRs recognize remains unknown. The immunoSEQ hsTCRB assay version 4, run in survey mode, was used to sequence TCRbeta repertoires from genomic DNA. TCRdb holds this immuneACCESS table with in-frame rearrangements only. Some clones are missing; in checked studies, unresolved V genes explain under half, and the rest has no known cause. The sample table records over 10,000 clones; about 70% of these occur just once. Jointly, the top ten make up 6.5% to 8.5% of the sample.

Sequencing was performed on CD4+ T cells sorted from PBMCs after roughly 19-hour stimulation, taken from a patient who received antiretroviral therapy. This sample's cell subset or site label indicates: CD40L+CD69+ CD4 T cells responding to HIV-1 Gag peptides. The source of these receptors is an adult man with HIV who was CMV-seropositive.

The chain combines TRBV20-1 with TRBJ1-2; no clear D gene. CDR3 size: 13 residues. Germline values: CDR1 DFQATT, CDR2 SNEGSKA (reference sequence). Between the trimmed V and J ends, which lost 3 bases and 4 bases, there was a span of 12 bases. Here the CDR3 DNA reads TGCAGTGCTAGTCTTCGGGAGATCTATGGCTACACCTTC. The encoded protein is CSASLREIYGYTF.

The chain employs TRBV29-1 and TRBJ2-2, with D possibly matching TRBD1 (5 bases). This CDR3 has 15 residues. Germline lookup yields CDR1 SQVTM and CDR2 ANQGSEA. The V and J ends lost 5 bases and 6 bases respectively, with 19 bases between them. CDR3 protein: CSVRTPGFEAGELFF. For the CDR3, the DNA is TGCAGCGTTAGAACCCCAGGGTTTGAGGCCGGGGAGCTGTTTTTT.

In this sample, this clone turned up once. CDR3 region: CAWSTPGGLGEKLFF. The CDR3 DNA reads as TGTGCCTGGAGTACCCCAGGGGGTTTAGGTGAAAAACTGTTTTTT. V gene TRBV30 combines with J gene TRBJ1-4; the match to TRBD1 covers 7 bases. V lost 2 bases to trimming and J lost 7 bases; unmatched junction nucleotides: 10. The germline gives CDR1 GTSNPN, CDR2 SVGIG (reference sequence). This CDR3 has 15 residues. The whole variable domain, filled in from reference TRBV30 and TRBJ1-4, reads SQTIHQWPATLVQPVGSPLSLECTVEGTSNPNLYWYRQAAGRGLQLLFYSVGIGQISSEVPQNLSASRPQDRQFILSSKKLLLSDSGFYLCAWSTPGGLGEKLFFGSGTQLSVL.

The gene calls are TRBV27 and TRBJ1-6, with 7 positions matching TRBD1. V gave up 5 bases and J gave up 5 bases; unmatched junction bases: 6. Germline loops: CDR1 MNHEY, CDR2 SMNVEV (reference sequence). The CDR3 is 15 residues long. The CDR3 bases are TGTGCCAGCAGTCCCCGGGACAGACATAATTCACCCCTCCACTTT. Amino acid sequence: CASSPRDRHNSPLHF.

The J gene is TRBJ2-5, the V gene TRBV7-6; 9 nucleotides match TRBD2. The CDR3 spans 15 residues. Per germline, CDR1 SGHVS and CDR2 FNYEAQ. The trim removed 7 bases at V and 1 base at J, leaving 7 bases unmatched. For the CDR3, the DNA is TGTGCCAGCAACCCCCTAGCGGGGATCCAAGAGACCCAGTACTTC. Translating it yields CASNPLAGIQETQYF.

V is TRBV2 and J is TRBJ1-5; the D is unclear. Germline CDR1 and CDR2: SNHLY and FYNNEI. This CDR3 has 13 amino acids. Trimming took off 6 bases at V and 3 bases at J, with 9 bases between the two ends. The CDR3, as DNA: TGTGCCAGCAGAAGGGTGATCAATCAGCCCCAGCATTTT. It specifies CASRRVINQPQHF.

The rearrangement joins TRBV27 to TRBJ1-2, with D unclear. CDR1 is MNHEY, CDR2 SMNVEV, per germline (reference sequence). The V end was cut by 2 bases, the J end by 6 bases, with 19 bases between. The CDR3 has 16 amino acids. The CDR3 region is CASSLLAGSPGHGYTF. In DNA form, the CDR3 reads TGTGCCAGCAGTTTACTCGCGGGGAGCCCAGGTCATGGCTACACCTTC.

J is TRBJ2-1 and V is TRBV11-3, with 11 nucleotides matching TRBD2. Germline CDR1 and CDR2: SGHNT and YENEEA. J was trimmed by 6 bases and V by 5 bases; bases with no gene match: 6. The CDR3 totals 15 residues. CDR3 in DNA: TGTGCCAGCAGCCAAGAGACTAGCGGGGCCAATGAGCAGTTCTTC. Encoded protein: CASSQETSGANEQFF.

J is TRBJ1-2 and V is TRBV28, with a tentative D call TRBD1 (5 bases). The CDR3 runs to 13 residues. V dropped 3 bases and J dropped 4 bases, with 9 bases sitting between them. Germline V gene sequence: CDR1 MDHEN, CDR2 SYDVKM. In nucleotides, the CDR3 is TGTGCCAGCAGTTTCCAGGGCCCCTATGGCTACACCTTC. Residues: CASSFQGPYGYTF.

The rearrangement uses TRBV6-6 and TRBJ2-5, with 11 bases aligning to TRBD1. Per the germline V gene, CDR1 is MNHNY and CDR2 is SVGAGI (reference sequence). The CDR3 consists of 16 residues. J was trimmed by 1 base and V by 8 bases; bases with no gene match: 9. CDR3: CASQQRDRGSQETQYF. CDR3 nucleotides: TGTGCCAGCCAGCAGCGGGACAGGGGGTCCCAAGAGACCCAGTACTTC.

The rearrangement joins TRBV3-1 (or the pseudogene TRBV3-2) to TRBJ1-6, with TRBD1 as a possible D gene (5 bases). The CDR3 loop spans 14 amino acids. Germline CDR1 reads LGHDT; CDR2 reads YNNKEL (reference sequence). V was clipped by 4 bases and J by 6 bases, with 10 bases between them. The CDR3 is CASSPRGGNSPLHF. In DNA, the CDR3 is TGTGCCAGCAGCCCCCGGGGGGGTAATTCACCCCTCCACTTT.

The CDR3 sequence: CASSAMTGSSYNSPLHF. DNA for the CDR3: TGTGCCAGCAGTGCGATGACAGGGAGCTCCTATAATTCACCCCTCCACTTT. The gene calls are TRBV6-1 and TRBJ1-6, with 7 bases aligning to TRBD1. The CDR3 runs 17 residues. Germline V gene sequence: CDR1 MNHNS, CDR2 SASEGT. Trimming at V came to 4 bases and at J to 0 bases, leaving 6 bases not matched to a gene.

This chain uses TRBV2 with TRBJ1-3, with 7 bases identical to TRBD1. Germline V gives CDR1 SNHLY, CDR2 FYNNEI. J gave up 3 bases and V 3 bases, and 5 bases lay outside the gene matches. CDR3 length equals 15 residues. CDR3 in DNA: TGTGCCAGCAGTGAGATACAGGGGAGTGGAAACACCATATATTTT. Protein product: CASSEIQGSGNTIYF.

The V and J genes are TRBV18 and TRBJ2-1; 10 bases are a match to TRBD2. The germline V gene has CDR1 KGHSH and CDR2 LQKENI. The CDR3 has 15 residues. V was clipped by 4 bases and J by 6 bases; unmatched bases: 6. The CDR3 bases are TGTGCCAGCTCACGGGGACTAGCGTCCGGCAATGAGCAGTTCTTC. Its translation: CASSRGLASGNEQFF.

CDR3 DNA: TGCAGCGTTGGGCAGGGGAATATGGCTTTCTTT. It is translated as CSVGQGNMAFF. This chain joins TRBV29-1 and TRBJ1-1; a weak D match, TRBD1 (6 bases). Trimming removed 4 bases at V and 11 bases at J, with 14 bases between. Germline V gives CDR1 SQVTM, CDR2 ANQGSEA. This CDR3 spans 11 amino acids.

This clone came up a few times. The chain joins TRBV10-2 to TRBJ1-5; no definite D call. This CDR3 contains 13 residues. Germline V gives CDR1 WSHSY, CDR2 SAAADI. Trimming stripped 4 bases from V and 4 bases from J, with 8 bases between. This CDR3 reads CASSGRENQPQHF. In nucleotides, the CDR3 is TGCGCCAGCAGTGGTAGGGAAAATCAGCCCCAGCATTTT.

This rearrangement joins TRBV28 to TRBJ1-5, with TRBD1 matching 7 bases. Losses at the gene ends were 5 bases for V and 4 bases for J; bases not matched to a gene: 8. The CDR3 has 15 amino acids. Germline CDR1 is MDHEN and CDR2 is SYDVKM. CDR3 coding DNA: TGTGCCAGCAGTGTGGGACAGTACTCTAATCAGCCCCAGCATTTT. As protein: CASSVGQYSNQPQHF.

This sequence joins TRBV11-3 and TRBJ2-3, with TRBD1 identical over 10 bases. CDR1 is SGHNT, CDR2 YENEEA, per germline. V shed 3 bases, J shed 2 bases, and the junction held 2 bases outside the gene matches. This CDR3 comprises 15 residues. This chain's CDR3 is CASSLRQGATDTQYF. The CDR3 region has the DNA TGTGCCAGCAGCTTGAGACAGGGGGCCACAGATACGCAGTATTTT.

The chain recombines TRBV27 with TRBJ1-5, with 10 bases that match TRBD1. The CDR3 has 15 residues. V shed 6 bases and J 4 bases; nucleotides not matched to a gene: 6. Germline CDR1 and CDR2: MNHEY and SMNVEV (reference sequence). The CDR3 region is CASRPGTGVNQPQHF. Written as DNA, the CDR3 is TGTGCCAGCAGACCCGGGACAGGGGTAAATCAGCCCCAGCATTTT.

This clone was recorded only once. The rearrangement links TRBV6-5 to TRBJ1-4; D unclear. Germline V gene sequence: CDR1 MNHEY, CDR2 SVGAGI. The V end was cut by 6 bases, the J end by 7 bases, with 15 bases between. The CDR3 covers 14 residues. The CDR3 region is CASRPIGLPEKLFF. Here the CDR3 DNA reads TGTGCCAGCAGACCTATCGGGTTGCCTGAAAAACTGTTTTTT.

The chain recombines TRBV3-1 (or the pseudogene TRBV3-2) with TRBJ1-5; no reliable D call. Trimming left V 2 bases short and J 4 bases short, with 3 bases between. Germline lookup yields CDR1 LGHDT and CDR2 YNNKEL (reference sequence). The CDR3 is 12 amino acids. The CDR3: CASSQRNQPQHF. The CDR3 region has the DNA TGTGCCAGCAGCCAAAGGAATCAGCCCCAGCATTTT.

This clone was seen just once. The chain employs TRBV6-5 and TRBJ1-5; no clear D gene. CDR3 length equals 12 residues. The V end lost 4 bases, the J end lost 5 bases, and 6 bases lay between the germline ends. Germline assignment: CDR1 MNHEY and CDR2 SVGAGI. In nucleotides, the CDR3 is TGTGCCAGCAGTTCAAGGGATCAGCCCCAGCATTTT. The encoded protein is CASSSRDQPQHF.

The chain joins TRBV7-8 to TRBJ1-3, with 10 nucleotides matching TRBD1. This CDR3 region has 16 residues. Unmatched junction bases numbered 7, after V lost 5 bases and J lost 3 bases. Germline V lookup: CDR1 SGHVS, CDR2 FQNEAQ. CDR3 in amino acids: CASSPRDRGFGNTIYF. DNA of the CDR3: TGTGCCAGCAGCCCCCGGGACAGGGGATTTGGAAACACCATATATTTT.

The chain combines TRBV5-1 with TRBJ2-2; a possible D gene is TRBD1 (7 bases). The CDR3 runs to 16 residues. Germline CDR1 and CDR2: SGHRS and YFSETQ. The ends were cut back, 0 bases at V and 7 bases at J, with 16 bases in the middle. In DNA, the CDR3 is TGCGCCAGCAGCTTGGATCTGTCAGGGGGAGGCGGGGAGCTGTTTTTT. Translation: CASSLDLSGGGGELFF. Full variable domain (outside the CDR3, taken from reference TRBV5-1 and TRBJ2-2): KAGVTQTPRYLIKTRGQQVTLSCSPISGHRSVSWYQQTPGQGLQFLFEYFSETQRNKGNFPGRFSGRQFSNSRSEMNVSTLELGDSALYLCASSLDLSGGGGELFFGEGSRLTVL.

The chain recombines TRBV29-1 with TRBJ1-2; D gene unclear. The CDR3 contains 15 residues. The ends were cut back, 1 base at V and 3 bases at J, with 15 bases in the middle. Germline V gives CDR1 SQVTM, CDR2 ANQGSEA. DNA of the CDR3: TGCAGCGTTGAAGGGGAGCCGGGTTTGGACTATGGCTACACCTTC. Translated, it gives CSVEGEPGLDYGYTF.

By share, this clone ranks as medium-sized. This chain links TRBV7-9 with TRBJ2-7; tentatively, D is TRBD1 (6 bases). The CDR3 length is 14 residues. CDR1 SEHNR and CDR2 FQNEAQ come from the germline V gene (reference sequence). Trimming removed 5 bases at V and 4 bases at J, with 15 bases between. The CDR3 region has the DNA TGTGCCAGCAGCCCAGGGGACAACCTGTACGAGCAGTACTTC. Translation gives CASSPGDNLYEQYF.

The chain joins TRBV7-2 to TRBJ1-1; no clear D gene. V dropped 0 bases and J dropped 3 bases, with 11 bases sitting between them. The CDR3 totals 15 residues. The germline gives CDR1 SGHTA, CDR2 FQGNSA. The CDR3 nucleotides are TGTGCCAGCAGCTTAGCGATGAGCGGGGACACTGAAGCTTTCTTT. It encodes CASSLAMSGDTEAFF.

This clone was seen only once. The rearrangement joins TRBV5-1 to TRBJ1-2; TRBD1 matches 9 bases. The CDR3 sequence is 15 residues long. The germline CDR1 and CDR2 sequences are SGHRS and YFSETQ. V gave up 4 bases and J gave up 3 bases; unmatched junction bases: 7. CDR3 loop: CASSGGQGMDYGYTF. The CDR3 region has the DNA TGCGCCAGCAGCGGGGGACAGGGAATGGACTATGGCTACACCTTC. Full variable domain (outside the CDR3, taken from reference TRBV5-1 and TRBJ1-2): KAGVTQTPRYLIKTRGQQVTLSCSPISGHRSVSWYQQTPGQGLQFLFEYFSETQRNKGNFPGRFSGRQFSNSRSEMNVSTLELGDSALYLCASSGGQGMDYGYTFGSGTRLTVV.

The chain combines TRBV19 with TRBJ2-7; D not certain. The V gene lost 3 bases and the J gene lost 0 bases, with 6 bases spanning the gap. This CDR3 has 13 amino acids. Germline assignment: CDR1 LNHDA and CDR2 SQIVND (reference sequence). CDR3 nucleotide sequence: TGTGCCAGTAGTATCACACGCTCCTACGAGCAGTACTTC. It specifies CASSITRSYEQYF.

The CDR3 bases are TGTGCCAGCAGTTACTCATCTAGGATCAGGGGGGATGGCTACACCTTC. It codes for CASSYSSRIRGDGYTF. The gene calls are TRBV6-5 and TRBJ1-2; TRBD1 matches at 7 bases. V lost 0 bases and J lost 6; bases outside the gene matches: 10. This CDR3 region has 16 residues. Germline V lookup: CDR1 MNHEY, CDR2 SVGAGI.

The CDR3 region has the DNA TGTGCCAGCAGCGCGGACAGGGTCAATGAAGCTTTCTTT. Protein: CASSADRVNEAFF. This chain joins TRBV7-3 and TRBJ1-1; TRBD1 aligns across 8 bases. The germline V gene has CDR1 SGHTA and CDR2 FQGTGA. The ends lost 5 bases at V and 7 bases at J; junction bases unmatched: 6. This CDR3 contains 13 residues.

Notes on this clone: One end of the junction fails to match germline, which may point to a read error. J is TRBJ1-4 and V is TRBV6-1; no definite D call. Germline V gives CDR1 MNHNS, CDR2 SASEGT. This CDR3 has 13 amino acids. Here the CDR3 DNA reads TGTGCTAGCAGTGAGACGCTCGGACGAAAACTGTTTTTT. Residues: CASSETLGRKLFF.